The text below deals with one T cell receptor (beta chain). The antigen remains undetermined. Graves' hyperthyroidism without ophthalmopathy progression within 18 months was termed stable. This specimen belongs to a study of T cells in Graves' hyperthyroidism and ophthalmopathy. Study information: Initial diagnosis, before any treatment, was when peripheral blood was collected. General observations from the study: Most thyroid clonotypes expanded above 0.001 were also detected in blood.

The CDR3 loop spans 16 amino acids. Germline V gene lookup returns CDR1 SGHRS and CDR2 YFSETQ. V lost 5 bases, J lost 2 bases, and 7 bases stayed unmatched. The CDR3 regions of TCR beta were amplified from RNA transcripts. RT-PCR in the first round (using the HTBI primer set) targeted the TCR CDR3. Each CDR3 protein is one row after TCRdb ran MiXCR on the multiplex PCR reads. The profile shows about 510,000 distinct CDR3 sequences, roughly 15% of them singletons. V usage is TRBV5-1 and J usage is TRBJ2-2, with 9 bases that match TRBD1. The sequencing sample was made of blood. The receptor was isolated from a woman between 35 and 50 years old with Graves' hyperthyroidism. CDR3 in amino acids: CASSWGTGPNTGELFF. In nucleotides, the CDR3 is TGCGCCAGCAGTTGGGGGACAGGGCCCAACACCGGGGAGCTGTTTTTT.